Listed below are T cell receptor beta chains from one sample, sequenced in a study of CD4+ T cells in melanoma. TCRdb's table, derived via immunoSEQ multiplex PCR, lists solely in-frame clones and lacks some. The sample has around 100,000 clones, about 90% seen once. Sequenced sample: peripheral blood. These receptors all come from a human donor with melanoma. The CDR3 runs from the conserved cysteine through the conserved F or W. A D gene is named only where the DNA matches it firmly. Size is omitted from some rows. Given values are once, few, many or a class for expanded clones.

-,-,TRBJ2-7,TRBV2,TGTGCCAGCAGCGGCGGGCCTAATTTCTACGAGCAGTACTTC,CASSGGPNFYEQYF
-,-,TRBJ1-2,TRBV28,TGTGCCAGCGCGGAGGCCGATTATGGCTACACCTTC,CASAEADYGYTF
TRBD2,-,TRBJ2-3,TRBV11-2,TGTGCCAGCAGCCTAACCCGGCTAGCGGGGGGTTCACATACGCAGTATTTT,CASSLTRLAGGSHTQYF
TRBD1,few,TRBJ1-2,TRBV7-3,TGTGCCAGCAGCTTAGTCAGGGGGCAGGGCTATGGCTACACCTTC,CASSLVRGQGYGYTF
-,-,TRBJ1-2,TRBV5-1,TGCGCCAGCAGCTTGGGCGTCGGGCATGGCTACACCTTC,CASSLGVGHGYTF
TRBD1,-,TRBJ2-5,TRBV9,TGTGCCAGCAGCGCGACAGGGGGGAGTGAGACCCAGTACTTC,CASSATGGSETQYF
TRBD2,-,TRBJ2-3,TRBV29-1,TGCAGCGCGGGTAGCGGGGGCACAGATACGCAGTATTTT,CSAGSGGTDTQYF
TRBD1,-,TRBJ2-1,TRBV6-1,TGTGCCAGCATTACGACAGGGGGCGCTTTCCGTGAGCAGTTCTTC,CASITTGGAFREQFF
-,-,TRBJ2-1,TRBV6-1,TGTGCCAGCAGTGTGGGGGGGCCGAATGAGCAGTTCTTC,CASSVGGPNEQFF
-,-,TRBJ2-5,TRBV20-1,TGCAGTGCGCTCAAAGAGACCCAGTACTTC,CSALKETQYF
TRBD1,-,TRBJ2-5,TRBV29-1,TGCAGCGTGCGACGGGACAGGGTAGGAGAGACCCAGTACTTC,CSVRRDRVGETQYF
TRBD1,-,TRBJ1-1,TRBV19,TGTGCCAGTAGTATGGGGCAGGGGGCGCTGGGGACTGAAGCTTTCTTT,CASSMGQGALGTEAFF
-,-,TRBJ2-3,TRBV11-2,TGTGCCAGCAGCTTAGGGGGTACGCAGTATTTT,CASSLGGTQYF
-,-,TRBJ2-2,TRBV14,TGTGCCAGCAGCTCAAGATGGGACCCGAGGACCGGGGAGCTGTTTTTT,CASSSRWDPRTGELFF
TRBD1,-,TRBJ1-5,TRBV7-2,TGTGCCAGCAGCCCACAGGGGGCGAATCAGCCCCAGCATTTT,CASSPQGANQPQHF
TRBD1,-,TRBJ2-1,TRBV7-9,TGTGCCAGCAGCTTCCCCGACAGGGGGAATGAGCAGTTCTTC,CASSFPDRGNEQFF
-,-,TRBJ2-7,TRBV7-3,TGTGCCAGCAGCGGAGGGACGGGATACGAGCAGTACTTC,CASSGGTGYEQYF
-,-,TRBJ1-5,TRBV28,TGTGCCAGCAAGACCGGCAATCAGCCCCAGCATTTT,CASKTGNQPQHF
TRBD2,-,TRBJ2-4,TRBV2,TGTGCCAGCGCCGAAAGCGGGACCGTCTTAGCCAAAAACATTCAGTACTTC,CASAESGTVLAKNIQYF
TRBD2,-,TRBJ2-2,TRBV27,TGTGCCAGCAGAAGGACTAGCGGGACCGATTACACCGGGGAGCTGTTTTTT,CASRRTSGTDYTGELFF
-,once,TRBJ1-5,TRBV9,TGTGCCAGCAGCGTAGAGGGGGGGCCCCAGCATTTT,CASSVEGGPQHF
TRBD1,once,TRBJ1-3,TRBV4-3,TGCGCCAGCAGCCATCGACAGGGTTTAAATGGAAACACCATATATTTT,CASSHRQGLNGNTIYF
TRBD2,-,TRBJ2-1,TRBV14,TGTGCCAGCAGGCGGACTAGCGCGCTCTTTAACAATGAGCAGTTCTTC,CASRRTSALFNNEQFF
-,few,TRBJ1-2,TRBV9,TGTGCCAGCAGCGCGGACGGGACATTTCATCGCTACACCTTC,CASSADGTFHRYTF
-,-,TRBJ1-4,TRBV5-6,TGTGCCAGCAGCTTGAGAGCAACTAATGAAAAACTGTTTTTT,CASSLRATNEKLFF
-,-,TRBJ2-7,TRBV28,TGTGCCAGCAGTTTAGATCGGGTCCAGGGGAGAAAGCAGTACTTC,CASSLDRVQGRKQYF
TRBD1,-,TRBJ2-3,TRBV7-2,TGTGCCAGCAGCTTAAACAGGGGTTGGTCAGATACGCAGTATTTT,CASSLNRGWSDTQYF
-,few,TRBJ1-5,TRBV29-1,TGCAGCGTTGTTTATGGGACCAATCAGCCCCAGCATTTT,CSVVYGTNQPQHF
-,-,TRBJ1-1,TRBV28,TGTGCCAGCAGTTTCGAGACCCGCGAAGCTTTCTTT,CASSFETREAFF
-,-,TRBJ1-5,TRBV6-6,TGTGCCAGCAGTTACTCACAGTTTTTCAATCAGCCCCAGCATTTT,CASSYSQFFNQPQHF
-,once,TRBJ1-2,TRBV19,TGTGCCACTTGGGGAGGTCTTAACTATGGCTACACCTTC,CATWGGLNYGYTF
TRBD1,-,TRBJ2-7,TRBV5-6,TGTGCCAGCAGCTTGCCAGGGACAGGCTACGAGCAGTACTTC,CASSLPGTGYEQYF
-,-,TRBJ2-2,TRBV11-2,TGTGCCAGCAGCTTAGAGGGACAGAACACCGGGGAGCTGTTTTTT,CASSLEGQNTGELFF
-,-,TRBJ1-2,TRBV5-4,TGTGCCAGCAGCTTGTCCAGGGACTATGGCTACACCTTC,CASSLSRDYGYTF
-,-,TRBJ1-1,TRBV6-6,TGTGCCAGCACCTACTCTGAGGGGGGGAACACTGAAGCTTTCTTT,CASTYSEGGNTEAFF
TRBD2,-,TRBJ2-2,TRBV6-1,TGTGCCAGCGCGAGACTAGCGGGCACCGGGGAGCTGTTTTTT,CASARLAGTGELFF
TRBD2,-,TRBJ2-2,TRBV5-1,TGCGCCAGCAGTACTGCGGGAGCCGGGGAGCTGTTTTTT,CASSTAGAGELFF
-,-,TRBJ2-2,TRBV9,TGTGCCAGCAGCGCCCCGAGAGGGGCCGGGGAGCTGTTTTTT,CASSAPRGAGELFF
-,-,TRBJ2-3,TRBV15,TGTGCCACCAGCACACGAGGGGGGGGTCCCAGCACAGATACGCAGTATTTT,CATSTRGGGPSTDTQYF
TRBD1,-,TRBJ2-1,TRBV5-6,TGTGCCAGCAGCCGTCCAACAGGGGGATATTATGAGCAGTTCTTC,CASSRPTGGYYEQFF
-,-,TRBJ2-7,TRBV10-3,TGTGCCATCAGTGAGCAAACTACCGGGCCCCAGAGCTCCGAGCAGTACTTC,CAISEQTTGPQSSEQYF
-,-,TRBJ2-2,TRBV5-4,TGTGCCAGCAGCTTATATACCGGGGAGCTGTTTTTT,CASSLYTGELFF
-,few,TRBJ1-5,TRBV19,TGTGCCAGTAGAACCGGGAGCAATCAGCCCCAGCATTTT,CASRTGSNQPQHF
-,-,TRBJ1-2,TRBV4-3,TGCGCCAGCAGCCAAGGCCAACCCGGGGCAGGGGACTATGGCTACACCTTC,CASSQGQPGAGDYGYTF
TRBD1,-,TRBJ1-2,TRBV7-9,TGTGCCAGCAGCTCCACTTACCGGGACAGGGGATATGGCTACACCTTC,CASSSTYRDRGYGYTF
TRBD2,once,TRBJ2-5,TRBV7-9,TGTGCCAGCAGCTTCCTCTGGGGGGGACGCATTGGGGAGACCCAGTACTTC,CASSFLWGGRIGETQYF
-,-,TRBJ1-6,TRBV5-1,TGCGCCAGCAGCTTGGAACAGAGCTCCTATAATTCACCCCTCCACTTT,CASSLEQSSYNSPLHF
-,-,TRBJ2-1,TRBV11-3,TGTGCCAGCAGCTTAGGGGGCTTTCGAGCTGAGCAGTTCTTC,CASSLGGFRAEQFF
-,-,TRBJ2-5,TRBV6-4,TGTGCCAGCAGTGACGGGACCCAGTACTTC,CASSDGTQYF
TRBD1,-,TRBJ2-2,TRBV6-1,TGTGCCAGCAGTGGTCGCGGACAGGCGGAAAATCCCGCCGGGGAGCTGTTTTTT,CASSGRGQAENPAGELFF
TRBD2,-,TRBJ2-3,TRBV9,TGTGCCAGCAGCTGGACTAGCGGGTCCACAGATACGCAGTATTTT,CASSWTSGSTDTQYF